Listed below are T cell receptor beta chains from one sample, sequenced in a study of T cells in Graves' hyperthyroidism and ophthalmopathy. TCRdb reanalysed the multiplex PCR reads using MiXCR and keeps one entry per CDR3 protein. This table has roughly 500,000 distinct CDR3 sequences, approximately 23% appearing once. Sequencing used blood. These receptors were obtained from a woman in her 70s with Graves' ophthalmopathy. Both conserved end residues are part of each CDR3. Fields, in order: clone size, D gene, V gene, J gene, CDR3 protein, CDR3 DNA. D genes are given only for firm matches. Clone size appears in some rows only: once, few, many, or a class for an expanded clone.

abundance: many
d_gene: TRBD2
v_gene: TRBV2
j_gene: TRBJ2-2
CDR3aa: CASSIAGGNTGELFF
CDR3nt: TGTGCCAGCAGTATAGCGGGAGGAAACACCGGGGAGCTGTTTTTT

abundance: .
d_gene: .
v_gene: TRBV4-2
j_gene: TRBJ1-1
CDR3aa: CASSQEGVTDTEAFF
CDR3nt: TGTGCCAGCAGCCAAGAAGGGGTTACGGACACTGAAGCTTTCTTT

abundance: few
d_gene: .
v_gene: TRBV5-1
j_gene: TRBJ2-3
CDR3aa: CASSLGLKDTQYF
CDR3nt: TGCGCCAGCAGCTTGGGGCTAAAGGATACGCAGTATTTT

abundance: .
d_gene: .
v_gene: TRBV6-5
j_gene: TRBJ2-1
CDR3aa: CASSYSKLVPHEQFF
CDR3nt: TGTGCCAGCAGTTACTCGAAACTAGTGCCTCATGAGCAGTTCTTC

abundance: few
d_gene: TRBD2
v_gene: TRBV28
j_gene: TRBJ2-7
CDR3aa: CASSPPAGGPYEQYF
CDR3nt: TGTGCCAGCTCACCACCAGCGGGAGGGCCTTACGAGCAGTACTTC

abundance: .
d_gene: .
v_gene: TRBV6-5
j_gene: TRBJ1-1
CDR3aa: CASSYLGSEYTEAFF
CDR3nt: TGTGCCAGCAGTTACTTGGGGAGTGAGTACACTGAAGCTTTCTTT

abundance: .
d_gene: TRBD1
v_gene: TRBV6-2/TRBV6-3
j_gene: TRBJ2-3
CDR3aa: CASRDSGTAQYF
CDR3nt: TGTGCCAGCAGAGATTCGGGGACAGCGCAGTATTTT

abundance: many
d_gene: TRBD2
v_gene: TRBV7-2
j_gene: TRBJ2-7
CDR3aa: CASSWGLAGPYEQYF
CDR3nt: TGTGCCAGCAGCTGGGGACTAGCGGGACCCTACGAGCAGTACTTC

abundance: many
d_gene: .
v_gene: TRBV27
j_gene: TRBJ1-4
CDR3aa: CASSLSRTGREKLFF
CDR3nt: TGTGCCAGCAGTTTATCGCGAACAGGGCGTGAAAAACTGTTTTTT

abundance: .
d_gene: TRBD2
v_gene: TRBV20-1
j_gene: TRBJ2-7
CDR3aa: CSASPRGRAAEQYF
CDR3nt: TGCAGTGCTAGCCCCCGCGGGAGGGCGGCGGAGCAGTACTTC

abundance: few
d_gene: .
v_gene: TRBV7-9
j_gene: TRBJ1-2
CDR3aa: CASSWARGDGYTF
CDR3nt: TGTGCCAGCAGCTGGGCCAGGGGCGATGGCTACACCTTC

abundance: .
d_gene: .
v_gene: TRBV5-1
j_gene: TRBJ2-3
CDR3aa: CASSLDLNPPQYF
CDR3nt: TGCGCCAGCAGCTTGGATCTTAACCCTCCGCAGTATTTT

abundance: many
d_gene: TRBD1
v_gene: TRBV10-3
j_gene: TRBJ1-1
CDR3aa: CAIRLSLTGEKGEAFF
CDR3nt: TGTGCCATCAGGCTAAGCCTGACAGGGGAAAAGGGTGAAGCTTTCTTT

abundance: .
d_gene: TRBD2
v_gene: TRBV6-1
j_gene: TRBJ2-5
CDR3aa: CASNSRLAGEETQYF
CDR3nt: TGTGCCAGCAACTCGAGACTAGCGGGAGAAGAGACCCAGTACTTC